This TCR beta chain was sequenced in a study of T cells in localized non-small cell lung cancer. Findings and limits, study-wide: Adjacent lung was found to contain a median roughly 50 of the top 100 tumor clones. The study found T cell clonality highest in uninvolved adjacent lung, above tumor.

Repertoires were generated with immunoSEQ multiplex PCR, while TCRdb's copy carries only in-frame clones and drops some. Of approximately 5,200 clones detected, 85% appear once; the ten largest clones hold over 8.5%. CDR3 size: 15 residues. The germline gives CDR1 SGHVS, CDR2 FQNEAQ. V lost 1 base and J lost 0, with 9 bases in between. For this clone: Its antigen is not known.

This sample comprised PBMCs, obtained before any cancer treatment. The chain uses TRBV7-8 and TRBJ1-2; possibly TRBD1 for D (5 bases). This TCR derives from a woman between 35 and 70 years old with stage II lung adenocarcinoma. DNA for the CDR3: TGTGCCAGCAGCTTAGTAGAGGGGACTAACTATGGCTACACCTTC. Encoded protein: CASSLVEGTNYGYTF.